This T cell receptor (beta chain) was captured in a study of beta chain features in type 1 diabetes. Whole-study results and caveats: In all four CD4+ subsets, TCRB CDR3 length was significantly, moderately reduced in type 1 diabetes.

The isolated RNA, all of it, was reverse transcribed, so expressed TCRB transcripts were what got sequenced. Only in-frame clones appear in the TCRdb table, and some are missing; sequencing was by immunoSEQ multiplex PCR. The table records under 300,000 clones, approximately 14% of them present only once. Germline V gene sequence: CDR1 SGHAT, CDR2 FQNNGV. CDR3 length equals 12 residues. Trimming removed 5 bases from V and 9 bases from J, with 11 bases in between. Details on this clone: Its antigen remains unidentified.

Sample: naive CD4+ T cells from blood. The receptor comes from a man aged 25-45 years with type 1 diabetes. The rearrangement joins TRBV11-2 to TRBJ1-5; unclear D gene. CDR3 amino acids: CASSIDRGPQHF. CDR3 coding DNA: TGTGCCAGCAGCATTGACCGAGGGCCCCAGCATTTT.